This is a list of T cell receptor beta chains from one sample in a study of blood T cell repertoires in COVID-19. Sequenced by immunoSEQ multiplex PCR; TCRdb stores in-frame clones only, minus some. The sample yields 100,000 to 130,000 clones, 89% seen once. Sequenced sample: peripheral blood. These receptors were taken from a middle-aged man with active or convalescent COVID-19. Each CDR3 is given with its conserved first and last residue. Fields, in order: D gene, clone size, V gene, J gene, CDR3 DNA, CDR3 protein. D genes are given only for firm matches. The size of a clone is reported for some rows only, either as once, few or many, or as a class for expanded clones.

TRBD2	few	TRBV7-9	TRBJ2-3	TGTGCCAGCAGCTTGGGACTAGCGGGAGTTAGTACAGATACGCAGTATTTT	CASSLGLAGVSTDTQYF
TRBD2	once	TRBV18	TRBJ2-2	TGTGCCAGCTCAACACTAGCGGCGAACACCGGGGAGCTGTTTTTT	CASSTLAANTGELFF
NA	NA	TRBV7-3	TRBJ2-7	TGTGCCAGCAGCCCGGGTGCGCCCTACGAGCAGTACTTC	CASSPGAPYEQYF
NA	NA	TRBV30	TRBJ2-1	TGTGCCTGCAAGGTCCGACTAAATCCCAATGAGCAGTTCTTC	CACKVRLNPNEQFF
TRBD1	NA	TRBV7-9	TRBJ2-1	TGTGCCAGCAGCTTAGAGGGGACAGGGGGCTACAATGAGCAGTTCTTC	CASSLEGTGGYNEQFF
NA	NA	TRBV3-1/TRBV3-2	TRBJ1-6	TGTGCCAGCAGCCTCGACAATAATTCACCCCTCCACTTT	CASSLDNNSPLHF
NA	NA	TRBV4-3	TRBJ2-7	TGCGCCAGCAGCCAAGATCGTACAGGACGCCCAATCTACGAGCAGTACTTC	CASSQDRTGRPIYEQYF
NA	once	TRBV18	TRBJ2-5	TGTGCCAGCTCACCTGGACTGCAAGAAGAGACCCAGTACTTC	CASSPGLQEETQYF
NA	NA	TRBV14	TRBJ1-6	TGTGCCAGCAGCGAAGGACAGCTCAATTCACCCCTCCACTTT	CASSEGQLNSPLHF
NA	NA	TRBV3-1/TRBV3-2	TRBJ1-4	TGTGCCAGCAGCCCGAGGGGGGGGGCTAATGAAAAACTGTTTTTT	CASSPRGGANEKLFF
NA	NA	TRBV7-9	TRBJ1-4	TGTGCCAGCAGCTTTCCACAGGGCGCAACTAATGAAAAACTGTTTTTT	CASSFPQGATNEKLFF
NA	few	TRBV30	TRBJ1-1	TGTGCCTGGAGGCCGGGGGGGATGAGGAACACTGAAGCTTTCTTT	CAWRPGGMRNTEAFF
TRBD1	NA	TRBV14	TRBJ1-4	TGTGCCAGCAGCCAATCCCGGACAGGGCCTAGGAATGAAAAACTGTTTTTT	CASSQSRTGPRNEKLFF
NA	NA	TRBV6-2/TRBV6-3	TRBJ1-1	TGTGCCAGCAGTTCCCCCGGGACAAGACACACTGAAGCTTTCTTT	CASSSPGTRHTEAFF
NA	NA	TRBV7-2	TRBJ2-1	TGTGCCAGCAGCCGGAGCGTTGAGCAGTTCTTC	CASSRSVEQFF
NA	once	TRBV4-1	TRBJ1-3	TGCGCCAGCAGCCAAAACCTTGCGGGAAACACCATATATTTT	CASSQNLAGNTIYF
NA	NA	TRBV5-1	TRBJ2-1	TGCGCCAGCAGCTTGGGACAGGACTCCAATGAGCAGTTCTTC	CASSLGQDSNEQFF
TRBD2	NA	TRBV27	TRBJ2-1	TGTGCCAGCAGTTCCCTAGCGGGGAGCTACAATGAGCAGTTCTTC	CASSSLAGSYNEQFF
NA	NA	TRBV29-1	TRBJ1-2	TGCAGCGTTGAAGTTGGGATCAGGGGAGGCTACACCTTC	CSVEVGIRGGYTF
TRBD1	NA	TRBV11-2	TRBJ2-3	TGTGCCAGCAGCTTAGAAAGACCCCGTCAAACAGGGGTTCGCCAGGGTACGCAGTATTTT	CASSLERPRQTGVRQGTQYF
TRBD2	NA	TRBV29-1	TRBJ2-1	TGCAGCGTTTGGACTAGCGCAGGGGGGTCCTACAATGAGCAGTTCTTC	CSVWTSAGGSYNEQFF
TRBD1	NA	TRBV7-9	TRBJ2-7	TGTGCCAGCAGCTCGGGACAGTCCTACGAGCAGTACTTC	CASSSGQSYEQYF
NA	NA	TRBV5-4	TRBJ1-2	TGTGCCAGCAGCGAAAACAGGGTCATAGGCTATGGCTACACCTTC	CASSENRVIGYGYTF